The present T cell receptor beta chain was sequenced within a study of blood T cell repertoires in COVID-19. Looking at the study overall: Acute and convalescent COVID-19 samples came from the United States, Italy and Spain. The analysed material was cDNA or gDNA that came from T cells, B-cell-depleted T cells, or PBMCs.

The CDR3 loop spans 14 amino acids. Germline V gives CDR1 SGHTA, CDR2 FQGNSA. V was trimmed by 5 bases and J by 3 bases, leaving 12 bases between them. Original analysis: Cell counts per sample came from amplifying reference gene primers. The data were produced by immunoSEQ multiplex PCR, yet TCRdb's version contains in-frame clones alone and is incomplete. V, J and clone size derive from that table, while D and trimming were established from the DNA sequence. The data hold about 130,000 clones, with 75% to 90% observed a single time. The rearrangement uses TRBV7-2 and TRBJ2-3; D is unclear. The sequenced material came from peripheral blood. This TCR derives from a human donor in a cohort sampled during active COVID-19. DNA for the CDR3: TGTGCCAGCAGCCTAGACCTACGAACAGATACGCAGTATTTT. Encoded protein: CASSLDLRTDTQYF. The full variable domain, completed using reference TRBV7-2 and TRBJ2-3, is GAGVSQSPSNKVTEKGKDVELRCDPISGHTALYWYRQSLGQGLEFLIYFQGNSAPDKSGLPSDRFSAERTGGSVSTLTIQRTQQEDSAVYLCASSLDLRTDTQYFGPGTRLTVL.